These T cell receptor beta chains were read from a single sample in a study of CD8+CD57+ T cells in acquired aplastic anemia. From the reads, TCRdb called clonotypes with MiXCR, one entry per CDR3 protein. The table includes roughly 420,000 distinct CDR3 sequences, around 68% detected once. Sequencing input: sorted CD4+, CD8+, or CD8+CD57+ T cells (not recorded which) from PBMCs. These receptor sequences come from a human donor in good health, serving as a control. The CDR3 runs from the conserved cysteine through the conserved F or W. The D gene is left open where the match is weak. Expanded clones get a size class; other rows say once, few or many, or leave the size out.

len: 15; v_gene: TRBV20-1; d_gene: -; abundance: -; j_gene: TRBJ1-5; CDR3nt: TGCAGTGCGGCCGCCGTCAGGGGTAGCAATCAGCCCCAGCATTTT; CDR3aa: CSAAAVRGSNQPQHF
len: 14; v_gene: TRBV4-3; d_gene: -; abundance: many; j_gene: TRBJ2-6; CDR3nt: TGCGCCAGCAGCCTCCAGACTGGGGCCAACGTCCTGACTTTC; CDR3aa: CASSLQTGANVLTF
len: 15; v_gene: TRBV19; d_gene: -; abundance: many; j_gene: TRBJ2-1; CDR3nt: TGTGCCAGTAGAAAAGGTCCGAGCTCCTACAATGAGCAGTTCTTC; CDR3aa: CASRKGPSSYNEQFF
len: 12; v_gene: TRBV7-9; d_gene: -; abundance: -; j_gene: TRBJ2-3; CDR3nt: TGTGCCAGCAGCTCAACCCACGATGCGCAGTATTTT; CDR3aa: CASSSTHDAQYF
len: 14; v_gene: TRBV6-6; d_gene: -; abundance: many; j_gene: TRBJ2-5; CDR3nt: TGTGCCAGCAGTTATCAGGGGCCGAAAGAGACCCAGTACTTC; CDR3aa: CASSYQGPKETQYF
len: 15; v_gene: TRBV7-2; d_gene: -; abundance: once; j_gene: TRBJ1-3; CDR3nt: TGTGCCAGCAGCCGAGGCGGGGGGGCCGGAAAAGGGACCTATTTT; CDR3aa: CASSRGGGAGKGTYF
len: 16; v_gene: TRBV7-3; d_gene: -; abundance: -; j_gene: TRBJ1-1; CDR3nt: TGTGCCAGCAGCTTGGAGAGGAGTCCCCAGCACACTGAAGCTTTCTTT; CDR3aa: CASSLERSPQHTEAFF
len: 16; v_gene: TRBV7-3; d_gene: TRBD2; abundance: -; j_gene: TRBJ2-5; CDR3nt: TGTGCCAGCAGCCACGGGACAAGCGGGGGACGGGAGACCCAGTACTTC; CDR3aa: CASSHGTSGGRETQYF
len: 12; v_gene: TRBV15; d_gene: -; abundance: -; j_gene: TRBJ2-1; CDR3nt: TGTGCCACCAGCAGAGATCGAAATGAGCAGTTCTTC; CDR3aa: CATSRDRNEQFF
len: 18; v_gene: TRBV7-9; d_gene: TRBD1; abundance: -; j_gene: TRBJ1-2; CDR3nt: TGTGCCAGCAGAGAAAAACCGGGACAGCGACCTCGCGATTATGGCTACACCTTC; CDR3aa: CASREKPGQRPRDYGYTF
len: 16; v_gene: TRBV19; d_gene: TRBD2; abundance: many; j_gene: TRBJ2-3; CDR3nt: TGTGCCAGTAGTTATCAAGCGGGGGGGTTCACAGATACGCAGTATTTT; CDR3aa: CASSYQAGGFTDTQYF
len: 12; v_gene: TRBV2; d_gene: TRBD1; abundance: -; j_gene: TRBJ2-5; CDR3nt: TGTGCCAGCAGTGTAGGGGGCGTGACCCAGTACTTC; CDR3aa: CASSVGGVTQYF
len: 15; v_gene: TRBV4-3; d_gene: -; abundance: -; j_gene: TRBJ2-7; CDR3nt: TGCGCCAGCAGCCAAGATTCCCAGGGTGGACGGGAGCAGTACTTC; CDR3aa: CASSQDSQGGREQYF
len: 14; v_gene: TRBV7-9; d_gene: -; abundance: -; j_gene: TRBJ1-6; CDR3nt: TGTGCCAGCAGCTTTACCGGCGCGGGGAATTCACCCCTCTTT; CDR3aa: CASSFTGAGNSPLF
len: 14; v_gene: TRBV19; d_gene: -; abundance: -; j_gene: TRBJ1-1; CDR3nt: TGTGCCAGTAGTACACCCTTCGAAAGCGCTGAAGCTTTCTTT; CDR3aa: CASSTPFESAEAFF
len: 13; v_gene: TRBV20-1; d_gene: TRBD1; abundance: once; j_gene: TRBJ1-1; CDR3nt: TGCAGTGCCCGCAGGGGGTCGAACACTGAAGCTTTCTTT; CDR3aa: CSARRGSNTEAFF
len: 15; v_gene: TRBV7-3; d_gene: -; abundance: -; j_gene: TRBJ2-2; CDR3nt: TGTGCCAGCAGCAGAGATCGGGGGAGCACCGGGTACTCGTTTTTT; CDR3aa: CASSRDRGSTGYSFF
len: 14; v_gene: TRBV9; d_gene: -; abundance: -; j_gene: TRBJ2-3; CDR3nt: TGTGCCAGCAGCGTATTAGTCATGAACACCGAAGCTTATTTT; CDR3aa: CASSVLVMNTEAYF
len: 15; v_gene: TRBV7-8; d_gene: -; abundance: once; j_gene: TRBJ2-7; CDR3nt: TGTGCCAGCAGTACTGGGGTAGGGACCTCCTACCAGCAGTACTTC; CDR3aa: CASSTGVGTSYQQYF
len: 15; v_gene: TRBV10-3; d_gene: TRBD1; abundance: -; j_gene: TRBJ1-1; CDR3nt: TGTGCCAGCAGTGGCGGACAGGGAATGAACACTGAAACTTTCTTT; CDR3aa: CASSGGQGMNTETFF
len: 16; v_gene: TRBV19; d_gene: TRBD1; abundance: -; j_gene: TRBJ1-4; CDR3nt: TGTGCCAGCAGTTACGACAGGGCGAAAACTAATGAATACCTGGTATTC; CDR3aa: CASSYDRAKTNEYLVF
len: 15; v_gene: TRBV4-2; d_gene: -; abundance: once; j_gene: TRBJ2-5; CDR3nt: TGTGCCAGCAGCCAAGATCCGAGGGGGGGAAAGACCCAGTACTTC; CDR3aa: CASSQDPRGGKTQYF
len: 14; v_gene: TRBV30; d_gene: -; abundance: many; j_gene: TRBJ1-3; CDR3nt: TGTGCCTGGAGTGTACCCAGGGGTGGAAACACCATATATTTT; CDR3aa: CAWSVPRGGNTIYF
len: 14; v_gene: TRBV15; d_gene: -; abundance: -; j_gene: TRBJ1-1; CDR3nt: TGTGCCACCAGCAGCTGGGGGGCCAACACTGAAGCTTTCTTT; CDR3aa: CATSSWGANTEAFF
len: 15; v_gene: TRBV7-8; d_gene: TRBD1; abundance: -; j_gene: TRBJ2-2; CDR3nt: TGTGCCAGCACCTCAGACAGGGTGCGGGCGCAGTACCTCTTTTTT; CDR3aa: CASTSDRVRAQYLFF
len: 13; v_gene: TRBV5-4; d_gene: -; abundance: many; j_gene: TRBJ1-2; CDR3nt: TGTGCCAGCAGCTTGAAAGGGATGGAGGGCTACACCTTC; CDR3aa: CASSLKGMEGYTF
len: 14; v_gene: TRBV2; d_gene: TRBD1; abundance: -; j_gene: TRBJ2-7; CDR3nt: TGTGCCAGCCAACGGACAGGAACACCCTACGAGCAGTACTTC; CDR3aa: CASQRTGTPYEQYF
len: 14; v_gene: TRBV7-9; d_gene: -; abundance: -; j_gene: TRBJ1-5; CDR3nt: TGTGCCAGCATGCGCTCGGAGGGCCATCAGCCCCAGCATTTT; CDR3aa: CASMRSEGHQPQHF
len: 14; v_gene: TRBV29-1; d_gene: -; abundance: -; j_gene: TRBJ2-3; CDR3nt: TGCAGCGTTGAGGGCGGGGGCACGGCAGATACGCAGTATTTT; CDR3aa: CSVEGGGTADTQYF
len: 13; v_gene: TRBV12-3/TRBV12-4; d_gene: -; abundance: -; j_gene: TRBJ2-1; CDR3nt: TGTGCCAGCAGTCATGGGACCTACAATGAGCAGTTCTTC; CDR3aa: CASSHGTYNEQFF
len: 16; v_gene: TRBV7-8; d_gene: -; abundance: once; j_gene: TRBJ2-3; CDR3nt: TGTGCCAGCAGCTCGCTCGGGCGGGGCCGAACAGATACGCAGTATTTT; CDR3aa: CASSSLGRGRTDTQYF
len: 14; v_gene: TRBV5-1; d_gene: -; abundance: -; j_gene: TRBJ1-5; CDR3nt: TGTGTCAGCAGCGAAGTGTATAGCAAGCCGCCCCAGCATTTT; CDR3aa: CVSSEVYSKPPQHF
len: 14; v_gene: TRBV5-1; d_gene: -; abundance: -; j_gene: TRBJ1-2; CDR3nt: TGTGCCAGCAGCTTTTCGTCAGGTTGCTCGGGCTACACCTTC; CDR3aa: CASSFSSGCSGYTF
len: 15; v_gene: TRBV5-1; d_gene: -; abundance: -; j_gene: TRBJ1-6; CDR3nt: TGTGCCAGCAGGCACACCGACGGTTTTAATTCACCCCTCCACTTT; CDR3aa: CASRHTDGFNSPLHF
len: 18; v_gene: TRBV3-1; d_gene: -; abundance: -; j_gene: TRBJ2-6; CDR3nt: TGTGCCAGCAGCCCTGTTTCGGGGGTCCTCTCTGGGGCCAACGTCCTGACTTTC; CDR3aa: CASSPVSGVLSGANVLTF
len: 12; v_gene: TRBV12-3/TRBV12-4; d_gene: -; abundance: many; j_gene: TRBJ1-6; CDR3nt: TGTGCCAGCAGCCCCTCGGGGGTCCCCCTCCACTTT; CDR3aa: CASSPSGVPLHF
len: 16; v_gene: TRBV7-3; d_gene: TRBD2; abundance: -; j_gene: TRBJ2-7; CDR3nt: TGTGCCAGCAGTTTGGCGACGACCAGCGGGGTCACCGAGCAGTACTTC; CDR3aa: CASSLATTSGVTEQYF
len: 15; v_gene: TRBV6-2/TRBV6-3; d_gene: TRBD2; abundance: -; j_gene: TRBJ2-1; CDR3nt: TGTGCCAGCAGATTTAGCGGGGGGGCTGATAATGAGCAGTTCTTC; CDR3aa: CASRFSGGADNEQFF
len: 14; v_gene: TRBV2; d_gene: -; abundance: -; j_gene: TRBJ2-1; CDR3nt: TGTGCCAGCAGTGAAGCGGGGGTTTACAATGAGCAGTTCTTC; CDR3aa: CASSEAGVYNEQFF
len: 15; v_gene: TRBV5-1; d_gene: TRBD2; abundance: many; j_gene: TRBJ2-5; CDR3nt: TGCGCCAGCAGCTTGGAACTAGCGGACCAAGAGACCCAGTACTTC; CDR3aa: CASSLELADQETQYF
len: 13; v_gene: TRBV5-1; d_gene: -; abundance: -; j_gene: TRBJ2-7; CDR3nt: TGCGCCAGCAGCCCAGAAGGAGGCACTGAGCAGTACTTC; CDR3aa: CASSPEGGTEQYF
len: 17; v_gene: TRBV5-1; d_gene: TRBD1; abundance: many; j_gene: TRBJ1-6; CDR3nt: TGCGCCAGCAGCTTGTACCCGGGACAGGGAGAAGGGTCACCCCTCCACTTT; CDR3aa: CASSLYPGQGEGSPLHF
len: 15; v_gene: TRBV20-1; d_gene: TRBD1; abundance: -; j_gene: TRBJ2-7; CDR3nt: TGCAGTGCTAGACCAGGGGGACAGGGGGCGGGAGAGCAGTACTTC; CDR3aa: CSARPGGQGAGEQYF
len: 17; v_gene: TRBV5-8; d_gene: TRBD2; abundance: many; j_gene: TRBJ2-1; CDR3nt: TGTGCCAGCAGCCAAGGACTAGCGGGGGAGCCCTACAATGAGCAGTTCTTC; CDR3aa: CASSQGLAGEPYNEQFF
len: 13; v_gene: TRBV7-9; d_gene: -; abundance: -; j_gene: TRBJ2-3; CDR3nt: TGTGCCAGCAGCTTAGGAGGGGGAGGTACGCAGTATTTT; CDR3aa: CASSLGGGGTQYF
len: 12; v_gene: TRBV5-5; d_gene: -; abundance: once; j_gene: TRBJ1-2; CDR3nt: TGTGCCAGCAGCTTAGAAGGGAAAGGCTACACCTTC; CDR3aa: CASSLEGKGYTF
len: 13; v_gene: TRBV7-8; d_gene: -; abundance: -; j_gene: TRBJ1-2; CDR3nt: TGTGCCAGCAGCCATGAGGCAGGGTACGGCTACACCTTC; CDR3aa: CASSHEAGYGYTF
len: 16; v_gene: TRBV5-4; d_gene: -; abundance: -; j_gene: TRBJ1-1; CDR3nt: TGTGCCAGCAGCTTAAGTGAAGTTAGGGCGAGAGCTGAAGCTTTCTTT; CDR3aa: CASSLSEVRARAEAFF
len: 15; v_gene: TRBV6-5; d_gene: -; abundance: many; j_gene: TRBJ1-5; CDR3nt: TGTGCCAGCAGTCCTGACGGGAATAGCAATCAGCCCCAGCATTTT; CDR3aa: CASSPDGNSNQPQHF
len: 15; v_gene: TRBV12-3/TRBV12-4; d_gene: TRBD1; abundance: once; j_gene: TRBJ1-1; CDR3nt: TGTGCCAGCAGTAACGGGACAGGGGGCGGAACTGAAGCTTTCTTT; CDR3aa: CASSNGTGGGTEAFF
len: 15; v_gene: TRBV20-1; d_gene: -; abundance: -; j_gene: TRBJ1-1; CDR3nt: TGCAGTGCTAGAGTCCGGGATACGCAGTCCACTGAAGCTTTCTTT; CDR3aa: CSARVRDTQSTEAFF
len: 16; v_gene: TRBV5-1; d_gene: -; abundance: -; j_gene: TRBJ2-5; CDR3nt: TGCGCCAGCAGCTTCCCCGGGGGGCCCGAGGAAGAGACCCAGTACTTC; CDR3aa: CASSFPGGPEEETQYF
len: 15; v_gene: TRBV7-9; d_gene: TRBD1; abundance: -; j_gene: TRBJ2-7; CDR3nt: TGTGCCAGCAGCCAGGGACAGACGAACACTGAAGCGCTCTACTTC; CDR3aa: CASSQGQTNTEALYF
len: 12; v_gene: TRBV29-1; d_gene: TRBD1; abundance: few; j_gene: TRBJ1-1; CDR3nt: TGCAGCGTTTCTCAGACAGGGCACGAAGCTTTCTTT; CDR3aa: CSVSQTGHEAFF
len: 12; v_gene: TRBV7-6; d_gene: -; abundance: many; j_gene: TRBJ2-2; CDR3nt: TGTGCCAGCAGCATGAACACCGGGGAGCTGTTTTTT; CDR3aa: CASSMNTGELFF
len: 13; v_gene: TRBV30; d_gene: -; abundance: many; j_gene: TRBJ2-5; CDR3nt: TGTGCCTGGGACGGACACTTCCAAGAGACCCAGTACTTC; CDR3aa: CAWDGHFQETQYF
len: 17; v_gene: TRBV20-1; d_gene: TRBD2; abundance: few; j_gene: TRBJ2-5; CDR3nt: TGCAGTGCCAGTGCGGGGGGGACCTACAGGGGACAAGAGACCCAGTACTTC; CDR3aa: CSASAGGTYRGQETQYF
len: 11; v_gene: TRBV29-1; d_gene: -; abundance: -; j_gene: TRBJ1-3; CDR3nt: TGCAGCGGCAGTAGGGGAAACACCATATATTTT; CDR3aa: CSGSRGNTIYF
len: 15; v_gene: TRBV7-9; d_gene: TRBD1; abundance: -; j_gene: TRBJ2-5; CDR3nt: TGTGCCAGCAGCTCAGCCCGGGACAGAGCCAAAGAGACGTTCTTC; CDR3aa: CASSSARDRAKETFF
len: 16; v_gene: TRBV7-8; d_gene: -; abundance: -; j_gene: TRBJ1-4; CDR3nt: TGTGCCAGCAGCTTAGGGGCCAGGGCAACTAATGAAAAACTGTTTTTT; CDR3aa: CASSLGARATNEKLFF